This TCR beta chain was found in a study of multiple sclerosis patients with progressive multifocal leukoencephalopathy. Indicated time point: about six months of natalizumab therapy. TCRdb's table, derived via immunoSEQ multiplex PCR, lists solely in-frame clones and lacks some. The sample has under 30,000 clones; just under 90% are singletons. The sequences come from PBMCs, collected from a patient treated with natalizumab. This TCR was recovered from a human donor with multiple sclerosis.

The DNA of the CDR3 is TGTGCTAGTGGTTTGGTACGACAGGGGGGAGACACCGGGGAGCTGTTTTTT. Its translation: CASGLVRQGGDTGELFF. The chain couples TRBV12-5 to TRBJ2-2; 9 nucleotides agree with TRBD1. After removal of 0 bases from V and 3 bases from J, the junction contained 5 bases not matched to a gene. The CDR3 contains 17 residues. Germline loops: CDR1 LGHNT, CDR2 FRNRAP.